This paragraph reports one T cell receptor (beta chain). Its antigen is unknown. Profiling relied on immunoSEQ multiplex PCR, and the TCRdb table lists in-frame clones only, not all of them. The sample records about 140,000 clones, 88% being singletons. This entry is derived from a study of T cell responses to AZD1222 COVID-19 vaccine. Study-level information: The study pooled second doses at about 4 or about 12 weeks.

Study-level results: Possibly, clonal diversity was underestimated; donors were largely white British and included more females. CD4 TCRs linked to vaccination spanned spike, dominating at 160-218 and 743-854.

The germline CDR1 and CDR2 sequences are LGHNA and YNFKEQ. The CDR3 contains 14 residues. Between the trimmed V and J ends, which lost 1 base and 7 bases, there was a span of 14 bases. The J gene is TRBJ2-7, the V gene TRBV4-2, with a tentative D call TRBD2 (5 bases). This specimen consisted of peripheral blood, obtained on day 0 of AZD1222 vaccination. The sequence was collected from an adult in good health. The CDR3 bases are TGTGCCAGCAGCCAAGGGACTGAAATTTTGGAGCAGTACTTC. Translating gives CASSQGTEILEQYF.